These 26 T cell receptor beta chains were all obtained from the same sample, sequenced in a study of CD4 T cells in relation to SARS-CoV-2 and coronaviruses. Unexposed donor CD4+ T cells date from about 2011-2018, before the COVID-19 pandemic. After less than 11 days of culture, CD4+ T cells were isolated. The antigens for these receptors are not known. Sequenced by immunoSEQ multiplex PCR; TCRdb stores in-frame clones only, minus some. The sample consists of about 26,000 clones, just under 75% of them appearing once. The sample comprised CD4+ T cells from PBMCs, cultured in vitro. These receptors were obtained from a human donor in good health.

This sequence joins TRBV6-1 and TRBJ2-2; a weak D match, TRBD2 (6 bases). The CDR3 spans 17 residues. The germline gives CDR1 MNHNS, CDR2 SASEGT. V dropped 2 bases and J dropped 2 bases, with 15 bases sitting between them. The chain's CDR3 is CASSESVLADNTGELFF. In DNA, the CDR3 is TGTGCCAGCAGTGAATCAGTATTAGCGGACAACACCGGGGAGCTGTTTTTT.

The chain employs TRBV7-2 and TRBJ2-7; perhaps TRBD2 as D (6 bases). The CDR3 contains 14 residues. V lost 5 bases and J 2 bases, leaving 13 bases between the germline ends. Germline V gives CDR1 SGHTA, CDR2 FQGNSA. The CDR3 sequence is CASSPGLPTYEQYF. Written as DNA, the CDR3 is TGTGCCAGCAGCCCGGGACTCCCGACCTACGAGCAGTACTTC.

The genes are TRBV7-8 and TRBJ2-3; D gene uncertain. V lost 3 bases, J lost 5 bases, and 9 bases lay in between. Germline values: CDR1 SGHVS, CDR2 FQNEAQ. This CDR3 is built from 13 residues. CDR3 region: CASSFGGRDTQYF. Written as DNA, the CDR3 is TGTGCCAGCAGCTTCGGTGGACGAGATACGCAGTATTTT.

This clone turned up a few times. The V call is TRBV12-5, the J call TRBJ1-5; D is ambiguous. The CDR3 consists of 11 residues. The germline V gene has CDR1 LGHNT and CDR2 FRNRAP. V dropped 5 bases and J dropped 7 bases, with 6 bases sitting between them. The CDR3 is CASGPVQPQHF. The CDR3 DNA reads as TGTGCTAGTGGTCCGGTGCAGCCCCAGCATTTT.

The chain uses TRBV14 and TRBJ2-3, with D hard to call. CDR1 is SGHDN and CDR2 is FVKESK in the germline V gene. CDR3 length: 12 amino acids. Trimming shortened V by 2 bases and J by 7 bases, and 7 bases separated the two germline ends. The CDR3 coding sequence is TGTGCCAGCAGCCAATCAATATATACGCAGTATTTT. Its protein product is CASSQSIYTQYF.

This clone was detected only once. The rearrangement joins TRBV2 to TRBJ1-4; D perhaps matches TRBD1 (6 bases). The CDR3 totals 13 residues. CDR1 and CDR2 from the germline V gene are SNHLY and FYNNEI. The V gene lost 6 bases and the J gene lost 7 bases, with 12 bases spanning the gap. In nucleotides, the CDR3 is TGTGCCAGCAGGACAGGCCCCTTTGAAAAACTGTTTTTT. This sequence encodes CASRTGPFEKLFF.

There are a few counts of this clone. This chain joins TRBV19 and TRBJ2-1; TRBD2 matches at 10 bases. Unmatched junction bases numbered 3, after V lost 3 bases and J lost 4 bases. In germline, CDR1 is LNHDA, CDR2 SQIVND (reference sequence). The CDR3 sequence is 15 residues long. CDR3: CASSIGLAVYNEQFF. The CDR3 DNA reads as TGTGCCAGTAGTATCGGACTAGCGGTTTACAATGAGCAGTTCTTC. Full variable domain (outside the CDR3, taken from reference TRBV19 and TRBJ2-1): DGGITQSPKYLFRKEGQNVTLSCEQNLNHDAMYWYRQDPGQGLRLIYYSQIVNDFQKGDIAEGYSVSREKKESFPLTVTSAQKNPTAFYLCASSIGLAVYNEQFFGPGTRLTVL.

In its sample, this clone ranks as medium-sized. The J gene is TRBJ1-1, the V gene TRBV5-6; 10 bases are a match to TRBD1. J lost 5 bases, V lost 0 bases, and 16 bases had no gene match. Per germline, CDR1 SGHDT and CDR2 YYEEEE. CDR3 length: 19 amino acids. The CDR3 here is CASSLVGARRRGQGTEAFF. The CDR3 region has the DNA TGTGCCAGCAGCTTGGTAGGGGCCCGTCGACGGGGACAGGGGACTGAAGCTTTCTTT. Combining the CDR3 with reference TRBV5-6 and TRBJ1-1 gives the whole variable domain DAGVTQSPTHLIKTRGQQVTLRCSPKSGHDTVSWYQQALGQGPQFIFQYYEEEERQRGNFPDRFSGHQFPNYSSELNVNALLLGDSALYLCASSLVGARRRGQGTEAFFGQGTRLTVV.

V is TRBV4-1 and J is TRBJ2-3; possible D gene TRBD2, 6 bases. Per germline, CDR1 MGHRA and CDR2 YSYEKL. V lost 5 bases and J 6 bases, leaving 15 bases between the germline ends. There are 14 residues in the CDR3. The CDR3 reads CASSYPRRGDTQYF. The CDR3 DNA is TGCGCCAGCAGCTACCCGCGGCGGGGTGATACGCAGTATTTT.

The J gene is TRBJ2-7, the V gene TRBV19, with 12 bases identical to TRBD1. J lost 6 bases, V lost 5 bases, and 11 bases had no gene match. Germline V lookup: CDR1 LNHDA, CDR2 SQIVND (reference sequence). The CDR3 totals 16 residues. The CDR3: CASSPPGGQGAGEQYF. Written as DNA, the CDR3 is TGTGCCAGTAGTCCCCCCGGGGGACAGGGGGCCGGCGAGCAGTACTTC.

The gene calls are TRBV11-3 and TRBJ2-3, with TRBD2 matching 10 bases. The CDR3 is 16 residues long. Germline V lookup: CDR1 SGHNT, CDR2 YENEEA. Trimming removed 4 bases from V and 1 base from J; junction bases left unmatched: 5. CDR3 sequence (DNA): TGTGCCAGCAGCTCGGGACTAGCGTTAGGCACAGATACGCAGTATTTT. This codes for CASSSGLALGTDTQYF.

This sequence joins TRBV4-1 and TRBJ2-1, with 13 bases aligning to TRBD2. Germline-derived CDR1 and CDR2 are MGHRA and YSYEKL. This CDR3 contains 16 residues. V was pared by 4 bases and J by 9 bases, with 9 bases of the junction left unmatched. The DNA of the CDR3 is TGCGCCAGCAGCCGTTCACTAGCGGGGGGGGGTAGTGAGCAGTTCTTC. The encoded protein is CASSRSLAGGGSEQFF.

The CDR3 DNA reads as TGCGCCAGCAGCCAAGCCCCAGGAGTAGCCAAAAACATTCAGTACTTC. Residues: CASSQAPGVAKNIQYF. This chain uses TRBV4-1 with TRBJ2-4; no clear D. Germline V CDR1 and CDR2: MGHRA, YSYEKL. This CDR3 has 16 residues. Between the trimmed V and J ends, which lost 1 base and 0 bases, there was a span of 10 bases.

This clone showed up just once. The CDR3 region is CASSIQGSGTEAFF. CDR3 nucleotides: TGTGCCAGCAGTATACAGGGTTCGGGAACTGAAGCTTTCTTT. The chain links TRBV2 to TRBJ1-1; possible D gene TRBD1, 6 bases. Germline loops: CDR1 SNHLY, CDR2 FYNNEI. CDR3 size: 14 residues. Deletions cut 5 bases from V and 5 bases from J, with 15 bases between.

V and J are TRBV28 and TRBJ2-7, with D possibly called TRBD1 or TRBD2 (6 bases each). The CDR3 runs 15 residues. Germline lookup yields CDR1 MDHEN and CDR2 SYDVKM. Trimming cost V 1 base and J 0 bases, with 10 bases left between them. This CDR3 is CASSLLSGASYEQYF. Written as DNA, the CDR3 is TGTGCCAGCAGTTTATTGTCGGGGGCCTCCTACGAGCAGTACTTC.

DNA for the CDR3: TGTGCCAGCTCACCACCGGGACTAGAGGGCACCGGGGAGCTGTTTTTT. The encoded protein is CASSPPGLEGTGELFF. The chain carries TRBV18 and TRBJ2-2; 8 bases map to TRBD2. Trimming cost V 0 bases and J 4 bases; bases outside gene matches: 4. The V gene's germline CDR1 is KGHSH and CDR2 LQKENI. This CDR3 contains 16 residues.

This sequence joins TRBV11-2 and TRBJ1-3, with TRBD1 matching 8 bases. Germline assignment: CDR1 SGHAT and CDR2 FQNNGV. J was trimmed by 7 bases and V by 5 bases; bases with no gene match: 10. The CDR3 is made up of 15 amino acids. The CDR3 coding sequence is TGTGCCAGCAGCCCAATCAGGGGGCGCGGGAACACCATATATTTT. Translation: CASSPIRGRGNTIYF.

The V call is TRBV7-9, the J call TRBJ1-1, with unresolved D. This CDR3 is built from 16 residues. V was trimmed by 4 bases and J by 0 bases, leaving 15 bases between them. CDR1 and CDR2 (germline): SEHNR, FQNEAQ (reference sequence). CDR3 in amino acids: CASSSRLTELNTEAFF. Written as DNA, the CDR3 is TGTGCCAGCAGCTCCCGACTAACAGAACTGAACACTGAAGCTTTCTTT.

V is TRBV7-8 and J is TRBJ1-1; D might be TRBD1 (5 bases). This CDR3 has 17 amino acids. Trimming left V 4 bases short and J 1 base short, with 19 bases between. The germline CDR1 and CDR2 sequences are SGHVS and FQNEAQ. CDR3 sequence: CASSSPGSADRNTEAFF. CDR3 DNA: TGTGCCAGCAGCTCACCCGGGTCGGCAGACAGGAACACTGAAGCTTTCTTT.

V and J are TRBV25-1 and TRBJ1-2; 7 bases align to TRBD1. V gave up 6 bases and J gave up 7 bases; unmatched junction bases: 14. The CDR3 spans 15 residues. Germline loops: CDR1 MGHDK, CDR2 SYGVNS. In DNA, the CDR3 is TGTGCCAGCAGCAGTCAGACAGGGCGGACAAGTGGCTACACCTTC. It is translated as CASSSQTGRTSGYTF.

The V and J genes are TRBV14 and TRBJ2-4, with D possibly being TRBD2 (6 bases). The CDR3 contains 14 residues. Germline assignment: CDR1 SGHDN and CDR2 FVKESK. With 1 base removed from V and 7 bases from J, the gap between germline ends came to 11 bases. CDR3 in amino acids: CASSQGPGENIQYF. DNA of the CDR3: TGTGCCAGCAGCCAAGGTCCGGGAGAGAACATTCAGTACTTC.

The DNA for the CDR3 is TGTGCCAGCAGCTTGGCCGCGCAGAGCCTCGGGGCCAACGTCCTGACTTTC. Amino acid sequence: CASSLAAQSLGANVLTF. V usage is TRBV5-5 and J usage is TRBJ2-6; D is unresolved. Germline lookup yields CDR1 SGHKS and CDR2 YYEKEE (reference sequence). This CDR3 has 17 residues. V was clipped by 0 bases and J by 4 bases, with 14 bases between them.

The chain carries TRBV7-2 and TRBJ2-7; 9 nucleotides agree with TRBD1. This CDR3 comprises 14 residues. Germline assignment: CDR1 SGHTA and CDR2 FQGNSA. V was pared by 5 bases and J by 7 bases, with 9 bases of the junction left unmatched. CDR3 nucleotide sequence: TGTGCCAGCAGCAGCCGGGACAGGGTTCGGGAGCAGTACTTC. This encodes CASSSRDRVREQYF.

The rearrangement links TRBV29-1 to TRBJ2-1; TRBD2 agrees at 11 bases. CDR1 is SQVTM, CDR2 ANQGSEA, per germline. The CDR3 loop spans 14 amino acids. V lost 6 bases and J lost 3; bases outside the gene matches: 4. CDR3 protein: CSVELAGVYNEQFF. The CDR3 DNA reads TGCAGCGTGGAACTAGCGGGAGTCTACAATGAGCAGTTCTTC.

Only a few counts were recorded for this clone. V gene TRBV3-1 (or the pseudogene TRBV3-2) combines with J gene TRBJ2-7; perhaps TRBD1 as D (6 bases). The CDR3 has 14 residues. In germline, CDR1 is LGHDT, CDR2 YNNKEL (reference sequence). The V end was cut by 4 bases, the J end by 4 bases, with 14 bases between. The CDR3 protein is CASSLRGLEYEQYF. CDR3 nucleotides: TGTGCCAGCAGCCTTAGGGGGTTAGAGTACGAGCAGTACTTC.

This clone was counted between two and nine times. V usage is TRBV5-8 and J usage is TRBJ1-1, with D hard to call. Trimming stripped 2 bases from V and 0 bases from J, with 5 bases between. Germline CDR1 SGHTS, CDR2 YDEGEE. The CDR3 has 13 residues. The CDR3 nucleotides are TGTGCCAGCAGCTTATGGGTGAACACTGAAGCTTTCTTT. It codes for CASSLWVNTEAFF.